Listed below are T cell receptor beta chains from one sample, sequenced in a study of shared clonotypes between healthy human individuals. This table comes from immunoSEQ multiplex PCR, and its TCRdb copy is limited to in-frame clones, with some not included. The repertoire holds about 2 million clones, with approximately 94% as singletons. Input material: naive CD8+ T cells sorted from blood. These receptor sequences come from a young man in good health. Both conserved end residues are part of each CDR3. Fields, in order: V gene, J gene, D gene, CDR3 protein. The D gene is left open where the match is weak.

v_call: TRBV5-6
j_call: TRBJ2-3
d_call: .
cdr3_aa: CASTLLPGNPTDTQYF

v_call: TRBV6-5
j_call: TRBJ1-2
d_call: .
cdr3_aa: CASGEGVEYGYTF

v_call: TRBV7-4
j_call: TRBJ1-5
d_call: .
cdr3_aa: CASSLGLHRDQPQHF

v_call: TRBV19
j_call: TRBJ1-1
d_call: .
cdr3_aa: CASSKPGVTEAFF

v_call: TRBV7-2
j_call: TRBJ1-4
d_call: .
cdr3_aa: CASSFEGGSNEKLFF

v_call: TRBV11-1
j_call: TRBJ2-3
d_call: TRBD1
cdr3_aa: CASSTWTGGEYTQYF

v_call: TRBV7-9
j_call: TRBJ2-7
d_call: .
cdr3_aa: CASSFDGTSYEQYF

v_call: TRBV14
j_call: TRBJ1-3
d_call: .
cdr3_aa: CASSQVSLGENTIYF

v_call: TRBV28
j_call: TRBJ2-1
d_call: .
cdr3_aa: CASSSYRENEQFF

v_call: TRBV5-6
j_call: TRBJ2-7
d_call: .
cdr3_aa: CASSPLLGREQYF